This T cell receptor (beta chain) was profiled in a study of CD8 T cells in Susac syndrome. Sequencing targeted TCR beta in T cells from blood (CD8+ and CD4+). Patients with stable or active relapsing-remitting disease, all of them treatment-naive, made up the multiple sclerosis controls. Trimming stripped 1 base from V and 7 bases from J, with 10 bases between. Germline V gene sequence: CDR1 LGHDT, CDR2 YNNKEL (reference sequence). CDR3 length equals 13 residues. Roughly 0.45 to 1 ug RNA was reverse transcribed with random hexamers. The amplification used immunoSEQ multiplex PCR on TCR beta CDR3; it spanned 54 Vbeta and 13 Jbeta. Using its own MiXCR run on the immunoSEQ multiplex PCR reads, TCRdb lists one record per CDR3 protein. The sample includes 150,000 to 200,000 distinct CDR3 sequences, around 95% seen only once; the top ten take around 0.16%.

The J gene is TRBJ1-1, the V gene TRBV3-1; D unclear. This TCR came from a human donor with multiple sclerosis. The sequencing input was CD8+ T cells from PBMCs. The CDR3 region is CASSQGGSDEAFF. CDR3 bases: TGTGCCAGCAGCCAAGGAGGCAGCGATGAAGCTTTCTTT.